Listed here is a single TCR beta chain. This sample stems from a study of blood T cell repertoires in COVID-19. Study-level background: Nucleic acid was either cDNA or gDNA, and it came from T cells, B-cell-depleted T cells, or PBMCs.

The germline V gene encodes CDR1 MDHEN and CDR2 SYDVKM. Trimming took 10 bases from V and 6 from J; bases not matched to a gene: 7. The CDR3 loop spans 13 amino acids. Clones were sequenced by immunoSEQ multiplex PCR, and TCRdb holds only the in-frame ones, with some missing. The table shows roughly 330,000 clones, with about 89% occurring only once. Participants were aged about 18 to 100 years from 20 to 30 US areas. The study assigned cohorts using participant-reported clinical history. The study counted Cohort 3 donors as recovered given two negative PCRs, clearance, or symptom resolution. Sequencing was done on a sample of PBMCs or T cells enriched from blood (not recorded which). The chain is built from TRBV28 and TRBJ1-3, with TRBD1 matching 9 bases. The TCR comes from a woman aged 25 to 39 who had recovered from COVID-19. CDR3 loop: CATGQGRVNTIYF. CDR3 bases: TGTGCCACAGGACAGGGGAGGGTAAACACCATATATTTT.